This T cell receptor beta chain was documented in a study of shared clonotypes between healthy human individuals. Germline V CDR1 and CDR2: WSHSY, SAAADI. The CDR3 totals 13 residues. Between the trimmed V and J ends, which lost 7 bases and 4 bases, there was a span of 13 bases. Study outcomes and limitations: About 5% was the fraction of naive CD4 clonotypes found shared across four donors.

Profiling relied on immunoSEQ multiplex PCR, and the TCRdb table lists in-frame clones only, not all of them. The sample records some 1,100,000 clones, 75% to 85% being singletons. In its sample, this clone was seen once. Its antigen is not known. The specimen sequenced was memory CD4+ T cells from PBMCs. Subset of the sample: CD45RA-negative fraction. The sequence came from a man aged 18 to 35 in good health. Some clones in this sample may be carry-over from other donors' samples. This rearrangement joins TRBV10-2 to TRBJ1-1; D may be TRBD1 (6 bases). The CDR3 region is CASTGAPSTEAFF. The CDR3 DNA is TGCGCCAGCACAGGGGCTCCCTCCACTGAAGCTTTCTTT.